This record concerns one TCR beta chain sequence. This clone was picked up a small number of times. It has no known antigen specificity. No base quality values were provided; no much bigger clone lies one nucleotide off. The sample belongs to a study of blood T cell repertoires in COVID-19 (dated by TCRdb to 2020 to 2022). With respect to the entire study: The collaborator samples originated in the United States, Italy and Spain and spanned the acute and convalescent phases of COVID-19. The samples were drawn from the first 160 participants of the ongoing ImmuneRACE study and from about 1,200 subjects provided by 6 global collaborators. The repertoires were released in a freely available public database intended as a resource for research on the immune response to SARS-CoV-2. The material from the prospective study consisted of cDNA or gDNA derived from T cells, B-cell-depleted T cells, or PBMCs. HLA class I and class II types, where available, came from metadata supplied by the sample provider rather than from assay-based typing. The sample metadata nearly always contained a de-identified subject ID, COVID-19 status, age in years and sex. The dataset comprised deeply sampled blood TCRbeta repertoires from subjects exposed to, actively infected with, or recovered from COVID-19.

The immunoSEQ Assay, a bias-controlled multiplex PCR, was used to amplify TCRbeta CDR3 regions from genomic DNA. The paper's processing steps were these. Within the assay, amplification of reference gene primers was used to estimate how many nucleated cells each sample contained. Sequence reads were collapsed and filtered to measure the absolute abundance of every unique TCRbeta CDR3 rearrangement. For each sample, productive Simpson clonality was calculated as the square root of Simpson's diversity index over productive rearrangements. Here the immuneACCESS table is served through TCRdb, limited to in-frame sequences with V and J called. Missing clones are a known gap in these copies; in checked studies unresolved V genes cover under half, and the rest lacks a known reason. V, J and clone size are those of that table, while D and trimming were read from the DNA. The sample records just over 50,000 clones, roughly 84% of which are singletons. The top ten clones comprise 3.5% to 4.5% of the sample.

The CDR3 covers 16 residues, taking in both the cysteine and the phenylalanine. The entry retains the CDR3 DNA only, 48 bases that are in frame from base 1. Sequences MGHRA (CDR1) and YSYEKL (CDR2) are obtained from the germline V gene. The germline ends are 13 bases apart after V is trimmed by 4 bases and J by 0 bases. Study-wide findings and limitations: The amount of clinical and demographic metadata varied by source and participant and was provided uncurated.

Collaborating institutions collected whole blood in K2EDTA tubes following their own protocols. For TCRbeta analysis, collaborators shipped samples in one of three forms: frozen whole blood, isolated PBMCs, or DNA extracted from either of those sample types. Recombination connected TRBV4-1 to TRBJ1-3, with a tentative D gene TRBD1 over 5 matching bases. The clonotype comes from an older man with active COVID-19. Sequencing was done on a sample of peripheral blood. CDR3 loop: CASSPGDSTSGNTIYF. The DNA reads as follows: TGCGCCAGCAGCCCCGGCGACAGCACCTCTGGAAACACCATATATTTT.